This paragraph covers one T cell receptor beta chain sequence. This clone was found once. No antigen is known for it. Sequence at one end of the junction differs from germline and may be a read error. This sample stems from a study of technical replicates of blood from a few donors (dated by TCRdb to 2015 to 2018). Its CDR3 holds 14 amino acids, cysteine through phenylalanine. Just the 42-base CDR3 DNA is kept, in frame starting at base 1. The germline V gene (reference sequence) yields SSHAT for CDR1 and FNYEAQ for CDR2. Receptor libraries were prepared by the immunoSEQ multiplex PCR assay. Not all clones reach the TCRdb copy of this immuneACCESS table, which keeps in-frame sequences only. Checked studies attribute under half of the gap to unresolved V genes and leave the rest unexplained. For this sample the table gives about 70,000 clones, of which nearly 98% were detected only once. Of the sample, roughly 0.21% is held by the ten largest clones.

The specimen was T cells isolated from PBMCs. The clonotype originates from a human donor in good health. The V gene is TRBV7-7 and the J gene is TRBJ2-1, with TRBD1 tentatively as D gene (6 bases match). Read as DNA, the sequence is TGTGCTAGCAGCTCCGGACAGCTCCGCGATGAGCAGTTCTTC. Its translation is CASSSGQLRDEQFF.